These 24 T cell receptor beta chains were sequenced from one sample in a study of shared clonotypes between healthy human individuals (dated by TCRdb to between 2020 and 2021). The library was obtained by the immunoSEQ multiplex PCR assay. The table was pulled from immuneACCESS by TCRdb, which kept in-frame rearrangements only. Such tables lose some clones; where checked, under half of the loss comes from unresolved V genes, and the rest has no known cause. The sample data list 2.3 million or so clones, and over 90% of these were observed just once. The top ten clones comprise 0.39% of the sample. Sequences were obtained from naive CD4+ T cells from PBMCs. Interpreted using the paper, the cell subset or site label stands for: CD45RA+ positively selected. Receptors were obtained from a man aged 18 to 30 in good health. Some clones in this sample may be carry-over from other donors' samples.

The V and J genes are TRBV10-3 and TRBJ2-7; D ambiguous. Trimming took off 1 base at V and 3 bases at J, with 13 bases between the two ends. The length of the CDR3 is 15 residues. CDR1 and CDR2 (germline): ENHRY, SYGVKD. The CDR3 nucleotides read TGTGCCATCAGTGAGTTCACACATCCAAACTACGAGCAGTACTTC. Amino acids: CAISEFTHPNYEQYF.

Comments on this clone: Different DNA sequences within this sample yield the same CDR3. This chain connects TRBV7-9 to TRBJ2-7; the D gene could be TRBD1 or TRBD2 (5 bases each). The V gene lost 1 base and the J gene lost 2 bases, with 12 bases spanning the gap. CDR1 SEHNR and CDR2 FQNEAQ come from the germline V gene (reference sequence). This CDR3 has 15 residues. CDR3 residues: CASSLGAGRAYEQYF. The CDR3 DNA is TGTGCCAGCAGCTTAGGGGCAGGGCGGGCCTACGAGCAGTACTTC.

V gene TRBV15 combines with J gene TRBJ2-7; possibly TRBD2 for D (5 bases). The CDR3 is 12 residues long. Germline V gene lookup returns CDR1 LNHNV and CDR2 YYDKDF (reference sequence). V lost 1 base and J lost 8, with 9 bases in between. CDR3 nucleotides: TGTGCCACCAGCAGAGCGGGGATCCAGCAGTACTTC. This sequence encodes CATSRAGIQQYF.

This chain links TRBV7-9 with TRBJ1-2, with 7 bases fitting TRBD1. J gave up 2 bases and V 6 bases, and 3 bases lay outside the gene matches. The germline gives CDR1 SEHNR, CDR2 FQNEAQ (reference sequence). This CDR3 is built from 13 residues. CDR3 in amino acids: CASSTGVNYGYTF. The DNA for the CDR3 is TGTGCCAGCAGTACAGGGGTAAACTATGGCTACACCTTC.

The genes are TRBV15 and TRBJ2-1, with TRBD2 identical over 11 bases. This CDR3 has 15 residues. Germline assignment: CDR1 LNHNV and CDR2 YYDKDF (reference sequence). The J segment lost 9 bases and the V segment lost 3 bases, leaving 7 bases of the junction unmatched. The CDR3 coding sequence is TGTGCCACCAGCAGCCTGACAGGACTAGCGGGTGAGCAGTTCTTC. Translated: CATSSLTGLAGEQFF.

The CDR3 DNA is TGTGCCATCAGTGACTCTGAGGGGGCTCGTCGGACAGATACGCAGTATTTT. Encoded protein: CAISDSEGARRTDTQYF. The chain links TRBV10-3 to TRBJ2-3, with TRBD1 matching 7 bases. Trimming cost V 3 bases and J 3 bases; bases outside gene matches: 12. Germline-derived CDR1 and CDR2 are ENHRY and SYGVKD. The CDR3 is 17 residues long.

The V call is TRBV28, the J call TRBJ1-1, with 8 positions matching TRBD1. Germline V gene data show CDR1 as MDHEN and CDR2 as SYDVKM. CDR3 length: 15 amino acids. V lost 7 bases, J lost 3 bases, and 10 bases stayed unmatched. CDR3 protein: CASTLPGQGYTEAFF. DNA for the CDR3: TGTGCCAGCACCCTGCCCGGACAGGGTTACACTGAAGCTTTCTTT. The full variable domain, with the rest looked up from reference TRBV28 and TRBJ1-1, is DVKVTQSSRYLVKRTGEKVFLECVQDMDHENMFWYRQDPGLGLRLIYFSYDVKMKEKGDIPEGYSVSREKKERFSLILESASTNQTSMYLCASTLPGQGYTEAFFGQGTRLTVV.

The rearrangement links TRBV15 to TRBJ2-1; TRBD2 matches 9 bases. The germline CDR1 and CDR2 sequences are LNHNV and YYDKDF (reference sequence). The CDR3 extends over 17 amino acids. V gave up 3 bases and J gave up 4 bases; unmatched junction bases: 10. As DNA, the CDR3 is TGTGCCACCAGCAGTCCCAACCTAGCGGGAAGATACAATGAGCAGTTCTTC. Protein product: CATSSPNLAGRYNEQFF.

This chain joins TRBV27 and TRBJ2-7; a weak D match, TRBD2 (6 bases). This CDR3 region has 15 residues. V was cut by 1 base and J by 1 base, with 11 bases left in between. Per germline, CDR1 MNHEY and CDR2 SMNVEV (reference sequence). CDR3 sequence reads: CASSLFAAGSYEQYF. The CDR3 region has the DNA TGTGCCAGCAGTTTATTCGCCGCGGGATCCTACGAGCAGTACTTC.

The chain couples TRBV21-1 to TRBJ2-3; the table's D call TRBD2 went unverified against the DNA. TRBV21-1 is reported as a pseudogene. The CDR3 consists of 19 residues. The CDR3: CASSKGSSGRARCTDTQYF. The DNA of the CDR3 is TGTGCCAGCAGCAAAGGATCGAGCGGGAGGGCCAGATGCACAGATACGCAGTATTTT.

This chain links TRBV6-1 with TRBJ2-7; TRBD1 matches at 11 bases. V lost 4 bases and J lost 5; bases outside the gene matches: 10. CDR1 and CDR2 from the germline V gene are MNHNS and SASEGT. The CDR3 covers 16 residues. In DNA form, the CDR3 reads TGTGCCAGCAGTGGGCGGTCCGGGACAGGGGGGCACGAGCAGTACTTC. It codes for CASSGRSGTGGHEQYF.

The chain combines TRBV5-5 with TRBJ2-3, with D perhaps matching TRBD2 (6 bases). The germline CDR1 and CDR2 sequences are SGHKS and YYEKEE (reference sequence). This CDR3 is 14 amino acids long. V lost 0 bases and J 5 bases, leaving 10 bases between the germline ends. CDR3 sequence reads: CASSLGSGVDTQYF. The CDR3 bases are TGTGCCAGCAGCTTGGGTAGCGGAGTAGATACGCAGTATTTT.

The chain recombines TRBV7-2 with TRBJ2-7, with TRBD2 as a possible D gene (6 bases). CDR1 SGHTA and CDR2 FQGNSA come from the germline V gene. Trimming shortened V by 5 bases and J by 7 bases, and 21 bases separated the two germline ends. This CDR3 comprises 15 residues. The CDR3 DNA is TGTGCCAGCAGCCGTGAGACGGGACTGAGGGGAGAGCAGTACTTC. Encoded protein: CASSRETGLRGEQYF.

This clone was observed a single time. The CDR3 sequence: CAWSANLGSGAFF. Written as DNA, the CDR3 is TGTGCCTGGAGTGCAAACCTGGGGAGTGGGGCTTTCTTT. V and J are TRBV30 and TRBJ1-1; D uncertain. The CDR3 has 13 residues. V gave up 1 base and J gave up 11 bases, with 17 bases separating them. The germline V gene encodes CDR1 GTSNPN and CDR2 SVGIG (reference sequence).

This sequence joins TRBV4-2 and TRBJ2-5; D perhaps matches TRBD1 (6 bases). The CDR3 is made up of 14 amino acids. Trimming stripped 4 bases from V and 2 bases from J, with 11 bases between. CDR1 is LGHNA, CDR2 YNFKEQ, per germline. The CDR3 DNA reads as TGTGCCAGCAGCCCCCGGACAGAGCAAGAGACCCAGTACTTC. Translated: CASSPRTEQETQYF.

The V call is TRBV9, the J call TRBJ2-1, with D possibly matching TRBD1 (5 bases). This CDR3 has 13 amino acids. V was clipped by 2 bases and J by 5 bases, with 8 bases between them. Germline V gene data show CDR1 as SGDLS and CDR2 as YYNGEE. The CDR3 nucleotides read TGTGCCAGCAGCGTCGAACAGGACAATGAGCAGTTCTTC. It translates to CASSVEQDNEQFF.

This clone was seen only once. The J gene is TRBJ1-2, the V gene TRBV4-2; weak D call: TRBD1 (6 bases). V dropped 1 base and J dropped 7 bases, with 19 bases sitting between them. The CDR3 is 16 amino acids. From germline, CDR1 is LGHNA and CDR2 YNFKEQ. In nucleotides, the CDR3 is TGTGCCAGCAGCCAAGTCACCAAAGGGGGGGCGGGTGGCTACACCTTC. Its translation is CASSQVTKGGAGGYTF.

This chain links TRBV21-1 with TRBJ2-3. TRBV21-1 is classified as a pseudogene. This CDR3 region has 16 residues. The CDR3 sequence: CASSKVIRVGGDTQYF. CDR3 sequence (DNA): TGTGCCAGCAGCAAAGTTATAAGGGTTGGGGGAGATACGCAGTATTTT.

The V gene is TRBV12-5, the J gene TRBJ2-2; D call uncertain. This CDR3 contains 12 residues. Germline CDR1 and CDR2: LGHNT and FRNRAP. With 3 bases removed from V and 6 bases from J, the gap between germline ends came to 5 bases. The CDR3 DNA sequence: TGTGCTAGTGGTTTCCCCTCCGGGGAGCTGTTTTTT. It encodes CASGFPSGELFF.

CDR3 nucleotide sequence: TGCGCCAGCAGCCTAGGACTAGCGGGACCCTCCTCCAAGCAGTACTTC. Its protein product is CASSLGLAGPSSKQYF. The rearrangement uses TRBV10-1 and TRBJ2-7, with TRBD2 matching 12 bases. Germline trimming cut 6 bases from V and 8 bases from J; bases unmatched to any gene: 14. Germline values: CDR1 WNHNN, CDR2 SYGVQD (reference sequence). This CDR3 contains 16 residues.

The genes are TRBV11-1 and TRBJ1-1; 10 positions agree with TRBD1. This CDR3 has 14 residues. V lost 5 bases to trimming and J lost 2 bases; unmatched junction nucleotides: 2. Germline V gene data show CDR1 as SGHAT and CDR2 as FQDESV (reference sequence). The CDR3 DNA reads TGTGCCAGCAGCCGGGACAGGGGTAACACTGAAGCTTTCTTT. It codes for CASSRDRGNTEAFF. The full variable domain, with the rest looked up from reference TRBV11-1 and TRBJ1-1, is EAEVAQSPRYKITEKSQAVAFWCDPISGHATLYWYRQILGQGPELLVQFQDESVVDDSQLPKDRFSAERLKGVDSTLKIQPAELGDSAMYLCASSRDRGNTEAFFGQGTRLTVV.

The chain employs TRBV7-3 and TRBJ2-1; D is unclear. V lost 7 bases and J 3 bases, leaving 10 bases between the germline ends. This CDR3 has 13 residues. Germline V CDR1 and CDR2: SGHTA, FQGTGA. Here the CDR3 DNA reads TGTGCCAGCAACCTTATTTTCTACAATGAGCAGTTCTTC. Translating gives CASNLIFYNEQFF. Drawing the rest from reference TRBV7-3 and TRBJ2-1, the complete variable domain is GAGVSQTPSNKVTEKGKYVELRCDPISGHTALYWYRQSLGQGPEFLIYFQGTGAADDSGLPNDRFFAVRPEGSVSTLKIQRTERGDSAVYLCASNLIFYNEQFFGPGTRLTVL.

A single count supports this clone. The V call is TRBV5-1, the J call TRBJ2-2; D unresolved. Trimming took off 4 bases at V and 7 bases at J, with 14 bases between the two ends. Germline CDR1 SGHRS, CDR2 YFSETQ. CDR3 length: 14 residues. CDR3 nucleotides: TGCGCCAGCAGCGATCAGACTGGATACGGGGAGCTGTTTTTT. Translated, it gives CASSDQTGYGELFF.

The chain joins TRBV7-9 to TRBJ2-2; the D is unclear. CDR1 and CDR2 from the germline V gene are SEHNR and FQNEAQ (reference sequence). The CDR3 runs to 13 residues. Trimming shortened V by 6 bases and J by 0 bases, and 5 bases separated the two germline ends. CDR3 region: CASSFTNTGELFF. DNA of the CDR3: TGTGCCAGCAGTTTTACGAACACCGGGGAGCTGTTTTTT.